A selection of T cell receptor beta chains follows, all from one sample in a study of PD-1 blockade in classical Hodgkin lymphoma. Produced via immunoSEQ multiplex PCR; TCRdb's table is partial and in-frame only. The sample carries roughly 50,000 clones, 65% to 85% recorded once. Source: peripheral blood mononuclear cells (PBMCs), taken at baseline. The source of these receptors is a human donor with classical Hodgkin lymphoma. The CDR3 runs from the conserved cysteine through the conserved F or W. The order of the fields is V gene, D gene, J gene, clone size, CDR3 protein, CDR3 DNA. The D gene is left open where the match is weak. Size values are once, few and many counts, or a class for expanded clones, and some rows have none.

>TRBV5-4|NA|TRBJ2-1|NA
CASSQDRPDEQFF
TGTGCCAGCAGCCAGGACCGCCCCGATGAGCAGTTCTTC
>TRBV30|TRBD1|TRBJ1-1|NA
CAWSAQGVGTEAFF
TGTGCCTGGAGTGCACAGGGGGTAGGCACTGAAGCTTTCTTT
>TRBV18|NA|TRBJ1-5|few
CASSPLNDQPQHF
TGTGCCAGCTCACCATTGAACGATCAGCCCCAGCATTTT
>TRBV5-1|NA|TRBJ1-2|medium-sized
CASGPSRGANYGYTF
TGCGCCAGCGGGCCCTCCAGGGGAGCTAACTATGGCTACACCTTC
>TRBV6-1|NA|TRBJ1-4|NA
CATWRQATNEKLFF
TGTGCCACATGGAGACAGGCAACTAATGAAAAACTGTTTTTT
>TRBV10-2|NA|TRBJ1-1|NA
CASSVGGADEAFF
TGCGCCAGCAGTGTCGGGGGCGCGGATGAAGCTTTCTTT
>TRBV7-8|TRBD2|TRBJ2-5|NA
CASSLLAGMETQYF
TGTGCCAGCAGCTTACTAGCGGGAATGGAGACCCAGTACTTC
>TRBV7-2|NA|TRBJ1-1|NA
CASSLYRPGSTEAFF
TGTGCCAGCAGCTTATACCGTCCGGGGAGCACTGAAGCTTTCTTT
>TRBV29-1|NA|TRBJ2-5|NA
CSVAQPQETQYF
TGCAGCGTTGCGCAACCCCAAGAGACCCAGTACTTC
>TRBV4-3|TRBD2|TRBJ2-3|NA
CASSQENGRETQYF
TGCGCCAGCAGCCAAGAGAACGGGAGGGAGACGCAGTATTTT
>TRBV29-1|TRBD2|TRBJ2-1|NA
CSAEGRTSGSYNEQFF
TGCAGCGCAGAAGGAAGGACTAGCGGCTCCTACAATGAGCAGTTCTTC
>TRBV4-1|TRBD2|TRBJ2-1|NA
CASSQVPLPLGGRFF
TGCGCCAGCAGCCAAGTTCCCCTCCCGCTCGGGGGGAGGTTCTTC
>TRBV28|NA|TRBJ1-5|NA
CASEGRPYSNQPQHF
TGTGCCAGCGAAGGGAGACCCTATAGCAATCAGCCCCAGCATTTT
>TRBV4-1|TRBD1|TRBJ1-2|NA
CASSQPFPGQGRLYGYTF
TGCGCCAGCAGCCAGCCGTTCCCGGGACAGGGGCGACTGTATGGCTACACCTTC
>TRBV5-1|NA|TRBJ2-2|NA
CASSLQGPTGELFF
TGCGCCAGCAGCTTACAGGGACCCACCGGGGAGCTGTTTTTT
>TRBV27|TRBD1|TRBJ1-2|NA
CASTSLGTANYGYTF
TGTGCCAGCACCTCCCTGGGGACAGCCAACTATGGCTACACCTTC
>TRBV11-3|NA|TRBJ1-2|NA
CASSFDRGYGYTF
TGTGCCAGCAGCTTCGATCGGGGGTATGGCTACACCTTC
>TRBV9|NA|TRBJ2-3|NA
CASSVELRGFADTQYF
TGTGCCAGCAGCGTAGAACTGAGGGGTTTCGCAGATACGCAGTATTTT
>TRBV4-3|NA|TRBJ2-1|once
CASSSSGDSYNEQFF
TGCGCCAGCAGCTCCTCAGGGGATTCCTACAATGAGCAGTTCTTC
>TRBV10-3|TRBD1|TRBJ1-5|NA
CAISETGQGANQPQHF
TGTGCCATCAGTGAGACGGGACAGGGGGCCAATCAGCCCCAGCATTTT
>TRBV5-1|TRBD2|TRBJ2-7|NA
CASSQTSGTYEQYF
TGCGCCAGCAGCCAAACTAGCGGTACCTACGAGCAGTACTTC
>TRBV7-9|TRBD1|TRBJ2-3|NA
CASTLGGQHTDTQYF
TGTGCCAGCACCCTAGGGGGCCAGCACACAGATACGCAGTATTTT
>TRBV10-3|TRBD2|TRBJ2-1|once
CAPLAGRAPAPGFF
TGTGCCCCGTTAGCGGGAAGGGCTCCCGCACCAGGGTTCTTC
>TRBV5-1|TRBD2|TRBJ2-2|NA
CASRMGLVAGELFF
TGCGCCAGCAGAATGGGACTAGTCGCCGGGGAGCTGTTTTTT
>TRBV18|NA|TRBJ2-1|NA
CASSLGLYNEQFF
TGTGCCAGCTCACTCGGACTTTACAATGAGCAGTTCTTC
>TRBV30|NA|TRBJ2-7|NA
CAWSSGISYEQYF
TGTGCCTGGAGTTCAGGGATCTCCTACGAGCAGTACTTC
>TRBV4-1|NA|TRBJ2-3|once
CASSQDQGRVTDTQYF
TGCGCCAGCAGCCAAGATCAGGGCAGGGTCACAGATACGCAGTATTTT
>TRBV30|NA|TRBJ1-5|NA
CAWGDRQPQHF
TGTGCCTGGGGGGACCGACAGCCCCAGCATTTT
>TRBV27|NA|TRBJ2-3|NA
CASSRVLTDTQYF
TGTGCCAGCAGTCGGGTTCTAACAGATACGCAGTATTTT
>TRBV27|TRBD2|TRBJ2-3|NA
CASKSPGASGRPTDTQYF
TGTGCCAGCAAGAGCCCGGGGGCTAGCGGGAGGCCCACAGATACGCAGTATTTT
>TRBV9|TRBD2|TRBJ2-3|NA
CASSVETSGSDTQYF
TGTGCCAGCAGCGTAGAAACTAGCGGCTCAGATACGCAGTATTTT
>TRBV7-2|NA|TRBJ1-6|NA
CAIEQINNSPLHF
TGTGCCATCGAGCAGATCAATAATTCACCCCTCCACTTT
>TRBV10-3|NA|TRBJ1-5|NA
CAISGGGNQPQHF
TGTGCCATCAGTGGGGGTGGCAATCAGCCCCAGCATTTT
>TRBV7-9|NA|TRBJ1-1|NA
CASSLQGAIEAFF
TGTGCCAGCAGCCTTCAAGGTGCAATTGAAGCTTTCTTT
>TRBV27|NA|TRBJ2-7|NA
CASMGLSYEQYF
TGTGCCAGCATGGGGTTGTCCTACGAGCAGTACTTC
>TRBV29-1|NA|TRBJ1-3|NA
CSVGGFGNTIYF
TGCAGCGTTGGGGGCTTTGGAAACACCATATATTTT
>TRBV10-3|TRBD2|TRBJ2-1|NA
CAVNVGTSGYNEQFF
TGTGCCGTGAACGTCGGGACTAGCGGCTACAATGAGCAGTTCTTC
>TRBV27|NA|TRBJ2-1|NA
CASSLKPVAANEQFF
TGTGCCAGCAGTTTAAAGCCCGTAGCGGCCAATGAGCAGTTCTTC
>TRBV12-5|TRBD1|TRBJ2-5|few
CASGFFPAGTGKETQYF
TGTGCTAGTGGTTTCTTCCCCGCCGGGACAGGGAAAGAGACCCAGTACTTC
>TRBV5-4|NA|TRBJ2-3|NA
CASRSSGLSGTDTQYF
TGTGCCAGCAGATCCTCCGGGTTGTCGGGCACAGATACGCAGTATTTT
>TRBV15|NA|TRBJ1-1|NA
CATSRETGGTEAFF
TGTGCCACCAGCAGAGAAACGGGGGGGACTGAAGCTTTCTTT
>TRBV10-1|TRBD1|TRBJ2-1|NA
CASSAVGQVGHNEQFF
TGCGCCAGCAGCGCCGTGGGACAGGTAGGCCACAATGAGCAGTTCTTC
>TRBV19|NA|TRBJ2-2|NA
CAIRGGQVNTGELFF
TGTGCCATTAGAGGGGGGCAGGTGAACACCGGGGAGCTGTTTTTT
>TRBV4-1|NA|TRBJ1-2|NA
CASSQGGGGVNYGYTF
TGCGCCAGCAGCCAAGGGGGGGGAGGGGTTAACTATGGCTACACCTTC
>TRBV7-9|TRBD1|TRBJ1-1|many
CASRDRVFGEAFF
TGTGCCAGCCGTGACAGGGTTTTTGGTGAAGCTTTCTTT
>TRBV10-3|TRBD1|TRBJ1-4|NA
CATRGAGSGEKLFF
TGTGCCACCAGGGGGGCAGGGTCGGGTGAAAAACTGTTTTTT
>TRBV4-3|NA|TRBJ2-1|NA
CASSQDREQFF
TGCGCCAGCAGCCAAGATCGTGAGCAGTTCTTC
>TRBV2|TRBD2|TRBJ2-3|NA
CASSEALAGGSPDTQYF
TGTGCCAGCAGTGAAGCCCTGGCGGGAGGAAGCCCAGATACGCAGTATTTT
>TRBV10-3|TRBD2|TRBJ2-7|NA
CAISETETSGSYEQYF
TGTGCCATCAGTGAGACGGAGACTAGCGGCTCCTACGAGCAGTACTTC
>TRBV15|NA|TRBJ2-1|once
CATSGTLLGNEQFF
TGTGCCACCAGCGGGACTCTTTTGGGCAATGAGCAGTTCTTC